These 12 T cell receptor beta chains came from one sample sequenced in a study of shared clonotypes between healthy human individuals. Using immunoSEQ multiplex PCR, the repertoire was profiled, and TCRdb retains in-frame clones only, with some absent. There are around 2.5 million clones in the sample; approximately 94% occur only once, and approximately 0.36% lies in the top ten. The sequenced material came from naive CD4+ T cells from PBMCs. The subset denotes: CD45RA+ positively selected. Receptor source: a man aged 18 to 30 in good health. Some clones in this sample may be carry-over from other donors' samples.

DNA of the CDR3: TGCGCCAGCAGCCAAGATTCCGGGGTTGAAGCTTTCTTT. Protein sequence: CASSQDSGVEAFF. The chain uses TRBV4-1 and TRBJ1-1; D is unclear. V lost 0 bases and J 7 bases, leaving 9 bases between the germline ends. The CDR3 covers 13 residues. Germline V CDR1 and CDR2: MGHRA, YSYEKL.

This clone was picked up a small number of times. Other DNA sequences in this sample translate to the same CDR3. This chain connects TRBV5-1 to TRBJ2-7; 10 bases are a match to TRBD2. This CDR3 has 15 amino acids. After removal of 0 bases from V and 4 bases from J, the junction contained 4 bases not matched to a gene. Germline-derived CDR1 and CDR2 are SGHRS and YFSETQ. CDR3 coding DNA: TGCGCCAGCAGCTTGGGGACTAGCGGAGAGTACGAGCAGTACTTC. Translation gives CASSLGTSGEYEQYF.

The chain links TRBV30 to TRBJ1-6, with D possibly matching TRBD1 (6 bases). Germline V gene sequence: CDR1 GTSNPN, CDR2 SVGIG (reference sequence). This CDR3 comprises 14 residues. The V end lost 5 bases, the J end lost 7 bases, and 15 bases lay between the germline ends. CDR3 region: CAWELSRGNSPLHF. The CDR3 nucleotides are TGTGCCTGGGAGCTCTCGAGGGGGAATTCACCCCTCCACTTT.

The chain joins TRBV11-2 to TRBJ1-2, with 7 nucleotides matching TRBD1. V trimming: 4 bases; J trimming: 8 bases; junction bases outside the gene matches: 7. There are 13 residues in the CDR3. Per the germline V gene, CDR1 is SGHAT and CDR2 is FQNNGV. CDR3 in DNA: TGTGCCAGCAGCTCGGACAGGTCGATCGGCTACACCTTC. It codes for CASSSDRSIGYTF.

V usage is TRBV7-3 and J usage is TRBJ2-1, with TRBD2 as a possible D gene (6 bases). Trimming removed 2 bases at V and 10 bases at J, with 12 bases between. Germline values: CDR1 SGHTA, CDR2 FQGTGA. This CDR3 is built from 13 residues. The CDR3 region has the DNA TGTGCCAGCAGCTTAGGGGGGAGAGTAGAGCAGTTCTTC. This gives the protein CASSLGGRVEQFF.

The CDR3 spells CASSQDGGVDTQYF. DNA of the CDR3: TGCGCCAGCAGCCAAGACGGTGGGGTAGATACGCAGTATTTT. The chain couples TRBV4-3 to TRBJ2-3; D is undetermined. V was clipped by 0 bases and J by 5 bases, with 9 bases between them. CDR3 length: 14 residues. Germline loops: CDR1 LGHNA, CDR2 YSLEER.

The gene calls are TRBV9 and TRBJ2-7; tentatively, D is TRBD2 (5 bases). V shed 4 bases and J shed 0 bases, with 11 bases lying between them. This CDR3 region has 14 residues. Germline V gene lookup returns CDR1 SGDLS and CDR2 YYNGEE. As DNA, the CDR3 is TGTGCCAGCAGCCCCGGCGGGTACTCCTACGAGCAGTACTTC. As protein: CASSPGGYSYEQYF.

This clone was detected only a few times. The chain has TRBV7-2 and TRBJ2-7; TRBD2 might be the D (5 bases). Looked up from germline, CDR1 is SGHTA and CDR2 is FQGNSA. Trimming stripped 5 bases from V and 0 bases from J, with 11 bases between. This CDR3 contains 14 residues. The CDR3 bases are TGTGCCAGCAGCCTTCGACTAAGCTCCTACGAGCAGTACTTC. Amino acids: CASSLRLSSYEQYF. Using reference TRBV7-2 and TRBJ2-7 for the parts outside the CDR3, the full variable domain is GAGVSQSPSNKVTEKGKDVELRCDPISGHTALYWYRQSLGQGLEFLIYFQGNSAPDKSGLPSDRFSAERTGGSVSTLTIQRTQQEDSAVYLCASSLRLSSYEQYFGPGTRLTVT.

CDR3 protein: CASLGGIFSNQPQHF. CDR3 nucleotide sequence: TGTGCCAGCTTGGGAGGGATTTTTAGCAATCAGCCCCAGCATTTT. The genes are TRBV6-1 and TRBJ1-5; D remains unclear. V was cut by 8 bases and J by 0 bases, with 14 bases left in between. The CDR3 covers 15 residues. Germline V CDR1 and CDR2: MNHNS, SASEGT.

This clone was seen only a few times. This rearrangement joins TRBV7-9 to TRBJ1-2; no definite D call. Trimming stripped 6 bases from V and 1 base from J, with 12 bases between. Germline lookup yields CDR1 SEHNR and CDR2 FQNEAQ (reference sequence). The CDR3 runs to 14 residues. The CDR3 bases are TGTGCCAGCAGATCCGGGCAGAATAACTATGGCTACACCTTC. It codes for CASRSGQNNYGYTF.

The chain employs TRBV7-9 and TRBJ2-7, with 10 bases fitting TRBD2. This CDR3 is 14 amino acids long. Germline CDR1 reads SEHNR; CDR2 reads FQNEAQ (reference sequence). V lost 5 bases to trimming and J lost 4 bases; unmatched junction nucleotides: 5. Here the CDR3 reads CASSLTSGPYEQYF. CDR3 DNA sequence: TGTGCCAGCAGCCTGACTAGCGGGCCTTACGAGCAGTACTTC.

CDR3 coding DNA: TGTGCCAGTAGTATTTCCCCTCCTAGCACAGATACGCAGTATTTT. This encodes CASSISPPSTDTQYF. J is TRBJ2-3 and V is TRBV19; D ambiguous. The CDR3 is made up of 15 amino acids. Deletions cut 3 bases from V and 0 bases from J, with 10 bases between. Germline lookup yields CDR1 LNHDA and CDR2 SQIVND (reference sequence).